These T cell receptor beta chains were read from a single sample in a study of OX40 agonist ivuxolimab in advanced cancers. Some clones are missing from TCRdb's copy, which holds only in-frame ones; the method was immunoSEQ multiplex PCR. The data contain tens of thousands of clones, roughly 84% of them singletons. The sequencing here drew on CD4+ or CD8+ T cells sorted from blood, taken in a trial of the OX40 agonist ivuxolimab. The receptors shown here come from an adult with an advanced solid tumor such as melanoma, head and neck, liver or kidney cancer. The CDR3 runs from the conserved cysteine through the conserved F or W. A D gene is named only where the DNA matches it firmly. Clone size is shown for a subset of rows, as once, few, many or a class of expanded clone.

J | V | size | D | DNA | CDR3
TRBJ2-2 | TRBV6-5 | NA | NA | TGTGCCAGCAGATTTGCTAGTCTGTCAACCGGGGAGCTGTTTTTT | CASRFASLSTGELFF
TRBJ2-1 | TRBV6-5 | NA | TRBD1 | TGTGCCAGCAGTTACTCCCGGACAGGGAAGAACAATGAGCAGTTCTTC | CASSYSRTGKNNEQFF
TRBJ1-2 | TRBV7-9 | NA | TRBD1 | TGTGCCAGCAGCTCCGTTGGGACAGGGGATGGCTACACCTTC | CASSSVGTGDGYTF
TRBJ2-1 | TRBV27 | NA | NA | TGTGCCAGCAGAACCACCCGGAGTAGCGTCCAGAGCTCCTACAATGAGCAGTTCTTC | CASRTTRSSVQSSYNEQFF
TRBJ2-1 | TRBV2 | once | TRBD2 | TGTGCCAGCAGTGAGGAAGCGGGAGGTTGGAATGAGCAGTTCTTC | CASSEEAGGWNEQFF
TRBJ2-3 | TRBV11-2 | once | NA | TGTGCCAGCAGCTTAGAAAGGGGTGGCACAGATACGCAGTATTTT | CASSLERGGTDTQYF
TRBJ1-5 | TRBV15 | NA | TRBD1 | TGTGCCACCAGCAGAGTATTTGGACAGGGGATAAGCCAGCCCCAGCATTTT | CATSRVFGQGISQPQHF
TRBJ2-7 | TRBV11-2 | NA | TRBD1 | TGTGCCAGCAGCTACATGACAGGGTCCTCCTACGAGCAGTACTTC | CASSYMTGSSYEQYF
TRBJ2-5 | TRBV6-5 | NA | TRBD1 | TGTGCCAGCAGTACAGGGGACCTCCTCCGGACCCAGTACTTC | CASSTGDLLRTQYF
TRBJ2-2 | TRBV5-1 | NA | TRBD1 | TGCGCCAGCAGTTTAACCGGGACAGATATCACCGGGGAGCTGTTTTTT | CASSLTGTDITGELFF
TRBJ1-3 | TRBV27 | NA | NA | TGTGCCAGCAGTTTACTTTCGGGACTTGGAAACACCATATATTTT | CASSLLSGLGNTIYF
TRBJ1-1 | TRBV7-9 | few | NA | TGTGCCAGCAGCTTGTCAGGCCAGAGGACTGAAGCTTTCTTT | CASSLSGQRTEAFF
TRBJ1-1 | TRBV7-9 | NA | NA | TGTGCCAGCAGCTCCCAGGGCTACACTGAAGCTTTCTTT | CASSSQGYTEAFF
TRBJ2-3 | TRBV7-2 | NA | NA | TGTGCCAGCAGCTTAAACGGGGTCGAGGATACGCAGTATTTT | CASSLNGVEDTQYF
TRBJ2-3 | TRBV6-5 | NA | NA | TGTGCCAGCGGGGGCAGGGCAGATACGCAGTATTTT | CASGGRADTQYF
TRBJ2-7 | TRBV7-2 | NA | TRBD2 | TGTGCCAGCAGCCCTCCCCTAGCGGGGGGAGGGCAGTACTTC | CASSPPLAGGGQYF
TRBJ1-6 | TRBV30 | NA | TRBD1 | TGTGCCTGGGCCACCACGGGGCAGGGGGCCTATAATTCACCCCTCCACTTT | CAWATTGQGAYNSPLHF
TRBJ2-5 | TRBV5-4 | NA | TRBD1 | TGTGCCAGCAGCTTGACAGGGGGGAAGACCCAGTACTTC | CASSLTGGKTQYF
TRBJ2-5 | TRBV2 | NA | TRBD1 | TGTGCCAGCAGTGAAGGACAGGGAAGGACCCAGTACTTC | CASSEGQGRTQYF
TRBJ2-5 | TRBV11-1 | once | NA | TGTGCCAGCAGCGACAGATATACCCAAGAGACCCAGTACTTC | CASSDRYTQETQYF
TRBJ2-7 | TRBV18 | NA | NA | TGTGCCAGCTCACCAAATCCAGGGGCCTACGAGCAGTACTTC | CASSPNPGAYEQYF
TRBJ1-2 | TRBV28 | NA | NA | TGTGCCAGCAGCCAACGGGAGCCCGTTGGCTACACCTTC | CASSQREPVGYTF